These T cell receptor beta chains were read from a single sample in a study of cytomegalovirus exposure and HLA in healthy donors. Using immunoSEQ multiplex PCR, the repertoire was profiled, and TCRdb retains in-frame clones only, with some absent. The sample has about 170,000 clones, 73% seen once. The sample was PBMCs. The source of these receptors is a woman younger than 30 in good health and CMV-seropositive. The CDR3 runs from the conserved cysteine through the conserved F or W. Fields, in order: clone size, J gene, V gene, D gene, CDR3 DNA, CDR3 protein. A D gene is named only where the DNA matches it firmly. Clone size is stated in some rows and not others, as once, few, many or a class when expanded.

NA | TRBJ1-2 | TRBV5-5 | NA | TGTGCCAGCAGCTTGGCAGTCTATGGCTACACCTTC | CASSLAVYGYTF
few | TRBJ1-4 | TRBV19 | TRBD1 | TGTGCCTGTGGGGACAGGGGCGTGTATGAAAAACTGTTTTTT | CACGDRGVYEKLFF
NA | TRBJ2-1 | TRBV9 | NA | TGTGCCAGCAGCACTCAGGGTAGTTCATACAATGAGCAGTTCTTC | CASSTQGSSYNEQFF
once | TRBJ1-2 | TRBV6-4 | TRBD1 | TGTGCCAGCAGTGCCCTGGACAGGGAAGAAGTGAACTATGGCTACACCTTC | CASSALDREEVNYGYTF
NA | TRBJ2-3 | TRBV19 | TRBD2 | TGTGCCAGTAGTTTGACTAGCGTGGGTACAGATACGCAGTATTTT | CASSLTSVGTDTQYF
NA | TRBJ2-7 | TRBV6-1 | TRBD1 | TGTGCCAGCAGTGATCCTCCGACAGGGCTCTACGAGCAGTACTTC | CASSDPPTGLYEQYF
NA | TRBJ1-2 | TRBV7-9 | NA | TGTGCCAGCAGCTTAGTGTCAGACTATGGCTACACCTTC | CASSLVSDYGYTF
NA | TRBJ2-1 | TRBV2 | TRBD2 | TGTGCCAGCAGGGGGGGACTAGCGGGGGGAACCTCCTACAATGAGCAGTTCTTC | CASRGGLAGGTSYNEQFF
NA | TRBJ2-3 | TRBV4-1 | TRBD2 | TGCGCCAGCAGCCATGTCCCCAGGGCAATGGCGGGGGTAAATTCAGATACGCAGTATTTT | CASSHVPRAMAGVNSDTQYF
NA | TRBJ2-7 | TRBV7-9 | NA | TGTGCCAGCAGCTTAGGGAACCGGGGTAGCGTGCAGTACTTC | CASSLGNRGSVQYF
NA | TRBJ1-1 | TRBV10-3 | NA | TGTGCCATCACCGGACAGAGCAACACTGAAGCTTTCTTT | CAITGQSNTEAFF
NA | TRBJ2-3 | TRBV9 | NA | TGTGCCAGCAGCGTATTGGAGTTAACGGGGACAGATACGCAGTATTTT | CASSVLELTGTDTQYF
NA | TRBJ2-2 | TRBV7-3 | NA | TGTGCCAGCAGTAATATCAGGGGAACCGGGGAGCTGTTTTTT | CASSNIRGTGELFF
NA | TRBJ1-6 | TRBV6-5 | NA | TGTGCCAGCAGTTACCAACGGGAGTCACCCCTCCACTTT | CASSYQRESPLHF
NA | TRBJ2-1 | TRBV7-2 | NA | TGTGCCAGCAGCTCCCACACGGGGGGCTACGGTGAGCAGTTCTTC | CASSSHTGGYGEQFF
NA | TRBJ2-7 | TRBV21-1 | NA | TGTGCCAGCAGACCCGACTGGGAGACCTACGAGCAGTACTTC | CASRPDWETYEQYF
NA | TRBJ2-3 | TRBV2 | NA | TGTGCCAGCAGTTATCAGGGTAGCACAGATACGCAGTATTTT | CASSYQGSTDTQYF
once | TRBJ2-5 | TRBV7-6 | NA | TGTGCCAGCAGCATCGGGAACCAAGAGACCCAGTACTTC | CASSIGNQETQYF
NA | TRBJ1-1 | TRBV4-2 | NA | TGTGCCAGCAGCCGAGGGGAGGTTTCGAACACTGAAGCTTTCTTT | CASSRGEVSNTEAFF
NA | TRBJ2-2 | TRBV7-6 | TRBD2 | TGTGCCAGCAGCTTAGGTACAGGACTAGCGGCCTCGAGTACCGGGGAGCTGTTTTTT | CASSLGTGLAASSTGELFF
NA | TRBJ2-3 | TRBV4-3 | NA | TGCGCCAGCAGCCAAGAACTGATCACAGATACGCAGTATTTT | CASSQELITDTQYF
NA | TRBJ1-2 | TRBV28 | TRBD1 | TGTGCCAGCAGTTCGCCTGACAGGGGAAATCTCGGCTACACCTTC | CASSSPDRGNLGYTF
NA | TRBJ2-2 | TRBV19 | NA | TGTGCCAGTAGCCCGGTCGGGGGGAACACCGGGGAGCTGTTTTTT | CASSPVGGNTGELFF
once | TRBJ1-1 | TRBV6-5 | NA | TGTGCCAGCACTGGGCAATCGAACACTGAAGCTTTCTTT | CASTGQSNTEAFF
NA | TRBJ1-1 | TRBV11-2 | NA | TGTGCCAGCAGCAGCCCCCGAATGGCTTTCTTT | CASSSPRMAFF
NA | TRBJ1-2 | TRBV4-1 | NA | TGCGCCAGCAGCCAAGATGACGGATTCGGGTATGGCTACACCTTC | CASSQDDGFGYGYTF
once | TRBJ1-3 | TRBV7-9 | NA | TGTGCCAGCAGCTTAGGAGACACCATATATTTT | CASSLGDTIYF
NA | TRBJ1-6 | TRBV4-1 | TRBD1 | TGCGCCAGCAGCCAACACAGGGGAACCTATAATTCACCCCTCCACTTT | CASSQHRGTYNSPLHF
few | TRBJ2-7 | TRBV9 | NA | TGTGCCAGCAGCGTAGACAACAGCTACTACGAGCAGTACTTC | CASSVDNSYYEQYF
NA | TRBJ2-7 | TRBV4-3 | TRBD2 | TGCGCCAGCAGCCAAGACTTGGCGGGGGGAAGCTACGAGCAGTACTTC | CASSQDLAGGSYEQYF
NA | TRBJ1-2 | TRBV7-2 | NA | TGTGCCAGCAGCCCTTCCCAAGCGACCTATGGCTACACCTTC | CASSPSQATYGYTF
NA | TRBJ1-4 | TRBV19 | NA | TGTGCCAGTAGTCCTCTTCGGAGGGGAGGGGAAAAACTGTTTTTT | CASSPLRRGGEKLFF
NA | TRBJ2-7 | TRBV4-2 | TRBD1 | TGTGCCAGCAGCCGGGGGGGACAGGGACCCTACGAGCAGTACTTC | CASSRGGQGPYEQYF
NA | TRBJ2-7 | TRBV27 | NA | TGTGCCAGCAGTTTTAGGGCGGGTTTAGCCTACGAGCAGTACTTC | CASSFRAGLAYEQYF
NA | TRBJ2-7 | TRBV10-1 | TRBD1 | TGCGCCAGCCCCGGCAGGGGGCCCCAAGAGCAGTACTTC | CASPGRGPQEQYF
NA | TRBJ1-1 | TRBV18 | NA | TGTGCCAGCTCACCTATGAACACTGAAGCTTTCTTT | CASSPMNTEAFF
NA | TRBJ2-7 | TRBV7-2 | TRBD1 | TGTGCCAGCAGCTTAAGGACAGGACCCTCTTCACCCTACGAGCAGTACTTC | CASSLRTGPSSPYEQYF
NA | TRBJ2-7 | TRBV6-1 | NA | TGTGCCAGCGGGCCTTATCTCGAGCAGTACTTC | CASGPYLEQYF
NA | TRBJ1-2 | TRBV7-2 | TRBD1 | TGTGCCAGCAGCCGCACAGGGGGCGTTGGCTACACCTTC | CASSRTGGVGYTF
NA | TRBJ1-4 | TRBV7-9 | NA | TGTGCCAGCAGCTTAGGTCTGGGGGCAGGGGAAAAACTGTTTTTT | CASSLGLGAGEKLFF
few | TRBJ1-2 | TRBV30 | NA | TGTGCCTGGAGTGTTACCATGGGGGAGGGTGGCTACACCTTC | CAWSVTMGEGGYTF
NA | TRBJ2-5 | TRBV7-6 | TRBD1 | TGTGCCAGCAGCAATAACAGGGGGCCAGAGACCCAGTACTTC | CASSNNRGPETQYF
NA | TRBJ2-7 | TRBV28 | NA | TGTGCCAGCAAAAGACAGGACACCGGAGCCTACGAGCAGTACTTC | CASKRQDTGAYEQYF
NA | TRBJ2-1 | TRBV7-9 | NA | TGTGCCAGCAGCTTAGAGGGGGTCGCAATGAGCTCCTACAATGAGCAGTTCTTC | CASSLEGVAMSSYNEQFF